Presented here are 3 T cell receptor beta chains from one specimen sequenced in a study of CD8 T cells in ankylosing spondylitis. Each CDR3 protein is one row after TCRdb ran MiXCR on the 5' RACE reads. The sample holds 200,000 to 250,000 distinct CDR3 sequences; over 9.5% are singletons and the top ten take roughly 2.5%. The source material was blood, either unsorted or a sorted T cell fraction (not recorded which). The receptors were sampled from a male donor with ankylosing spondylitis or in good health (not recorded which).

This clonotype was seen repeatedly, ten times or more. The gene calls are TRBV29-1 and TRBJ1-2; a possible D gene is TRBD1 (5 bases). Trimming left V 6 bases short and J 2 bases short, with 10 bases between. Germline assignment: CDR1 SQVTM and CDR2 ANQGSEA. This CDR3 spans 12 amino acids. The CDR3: CSVGDSNYGYTF. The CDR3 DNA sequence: TGCAGCGTGGGAGACAGCAACTATGGCTACACCTTC.

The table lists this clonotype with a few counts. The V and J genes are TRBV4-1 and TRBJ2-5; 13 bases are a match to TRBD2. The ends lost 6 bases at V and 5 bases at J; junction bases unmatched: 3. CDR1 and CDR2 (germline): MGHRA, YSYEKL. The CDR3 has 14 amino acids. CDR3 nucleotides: TGCGCCAGCAGACTAGCGGGGGGGCTTGAGACCCAGTACTTC. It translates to CASRLAGGLETQYF.

The CDR3 DNA reads as TGCGCCAGCAGGTGGGACATGGCAGATACGCAGTATTTT. Translated: CASRWDMADTQYF. The V and J genes are TRBV5-1 and TRBJ2-3; TRBD1 is a possible D gene (6 bases). Trimming removed 5 bases from V and 4 bases from J, with 11 bases in between. CDR1 and CDR2 from the germline V gene are SGHRS and YFSETQ. CDR3 length equals 13 residues.